A single sample is the source of the 9 T cell receptor beta chains below, sequenced in a study of T-cell reconstitution after alpha-beta-depleted transplantation in children. The TCRbeta library incorporated unique molecular identifiers. MiXCR, run by TCRdb on the PCR reads, gives a single entry per CDR3 protein. Of approximately 520,000 distinct CDR3 sequences listed, approximately 10% are singletons. Sequenced here: PBMCs, mostly from graft donor cells, sampled 180 days after TCRalphabeta/CD19-depleted stem cell transplant. The receptors were sampled from a female patient aged 2-15 years who had a stem cell transplant for aplastic anemia, so the T cells may come from the graft donor.

This clonotype was counted only a few times. The CDR3 region is CASSFLWGGKYEQYF. DNA of the CDR3: TGTGCCAGCAGTTTCTTGTGGGGGGGAAAGTACGAGCAGTACTTC. The V and J genes are TRBV28 and TRBJ2-7, with 7 bases that match TRBD2. Per germline, CDR1 MDHEN and CDR2 SYDVKM. The CDR3 has 15 residues. With 3 bases clipped from V and 4 bases from J, the junction kept 9 bases outside the gene matches.

The chain has TRBV7-2 and TRBJ2-7; D is uncertain. The length of the CDR3 is 14 residues. V was trimmed by 0 bases and J by 5 bases, leaving 11 bases between them. Per the germline V gene, CDR1 is SGHTA and CDR2 is FQGNSA. CDR3 sequence reads: CASSLAIGVDEQYV. The CDR3 bases are TGTGCCAGCAGCTTAGCGATCGGCGTCGACGAGCAGTACGTC.

This clonotype has only a few counts. The chain uses TRBV7-3 and TRBJ1-1, with 7 bases matching TRBD1. The CDR3 has 16 residues. Losses at the gene ends were 5 bases for V and 1 base for J; bases not matched to a gene: 10. CDR1 and CDR2 from the germline V gene are SGHTA and FQGTGA. Written as DNA, the CDR3 is TGTGCCAGCAGCCTAGGGGGCAGGGTGCGGAACACTGAAGCTTTCTTT. It specifies CASSLGGRVRNTEAFF.

This clonotype was observed a few times. The J gene is TRBJ2-7, the V gene TRBV21-1; the DNA was not compared with TRBD1, the D call given in the table. TRBV21-1 corresponds to a pseudogene. The CDR3 covers 13 residues. This chain's CDR3 is CASSKRSRAEQYV. The CDR3 bases are TGTGCCAGCAGCAAACGCTCCAGGGCAGAGCAGTACGTC.

A word on this clonotype: This could be a read error, since a much larger clone is one nucleotide away. V usage is TRBV20-1 and J usage is TRBJ1-6, with 9 bases lining up with TRBD1. CDR1 and CDR2 from the germline V gene are DFQATT and SNEGSKA (reference sequence). The CDR3 totals 14 residues. The CDR3 region is CIAGDREIRSPLHF. CDR3 coding DNA: TGCATTGCAGGGGACAGGGAAATTCGTTCACCCCTCCACTTT.

The V call is TRBV29-1, the J call TRBJ2-1, with D unclear. Trimming removed 1 base from V and 1 base from J, with 8 bases in between. The CDR3 runs to 14 residues. Germline assignment: CDR1 SQVTM and CDR2 ANQGSEA. The CDR3 loop is CSVEVEQSYNEQFF. The DNA for the CDR3 is TGCAGCGTTGAAGTGGAACAGTCCTACAATGAGCAGTTCTTC.

This clonotype was detected only a few times. V is TRBV29-1 and J is TRBJ2-2; D is unclear. The germline gives CDR1 SQVTM, CDR2 ANQGSEA. Trimming cost V 5 bases and J 1 base, with 8 bases left between them. The CDR3 extends over 13 amino acids. CDR3 protein: CSVWARNTGELFF. The CDR3 DNA follows: TGCAGCGTTTGGGCGAGGAACACCGGGGAGCTGTTTTTT.

The chain links TRBV7-2 to TRBJ2-2; TRBD2 matches at 11 bases. This CDR3 has 17 residues. Looked up from germline, CDR1 is SGHTA and CDR2 is FQGNSA. With V trimmed by 3 bases and J by 5 bases, 8 bases remained unmatched. In DNA, the CDR3 is TGTGCCAGCAGCTTTCGATTGGCTAGCGGGAGGACCGGGGAGCTGTTTTTT. It encodes CASSFRLASGRTGELFF.

This rearrangement joins TRBV7-8 to TRBJ2-7; D call uncertain. The length of the CDR3 is 15 residues. Trimming shortened V by 0 bases and J by 3 bases, and 12 bases separated the two germline ends. Looked up from germline, CDR1 is SGHVS and CDR2 is FQNEAQ. CDR3 amino acids: CASSLALGVGYEQYV. The CDR3 DNA reads TGTGCCAGCAGCTTAGCGTTAGGCGTTGGCTACGAGCAGTACGTC.